This T cell receptor (beta chain) was profiled in a study of blood T cells in healthy people across ages. In the study overall: Template switching recovered approximately one barcoded beta molecule for every two T cells.

This clonotype came up a few times. A J-beta primer mix and a sample-barcoded 5' primer were used in a second PCR of about 7 to 12 cycles. TCRdb ran MiXCR on the 5' RACE reads and lists one entry per CDR3 protein. This sample has 730,000 or so distinct CDR3 sequences, with roughly two fifths found just once. The CDR3 is made up of 15 amino acids. The V end lost 2 bases, the J end lost 3 bases, and 11 bases lay between the germline ends. Germline V gene lookup returns CDR1 SGHTA and CDR2 FQGNSA. The specimen was blood. V is TRBV7-2 and J is TRBJ1-5, with a tentative D call TRBD1 (5 bases). The source of this sequence is a man aged 80 or over in good health. The CDR3 nucleotides are TGTGCCAGCAGCTTAACGTACAGGCCCAATCAGCCCCAGCATTTT. It translates to CASSLTYRPNQPQHF.